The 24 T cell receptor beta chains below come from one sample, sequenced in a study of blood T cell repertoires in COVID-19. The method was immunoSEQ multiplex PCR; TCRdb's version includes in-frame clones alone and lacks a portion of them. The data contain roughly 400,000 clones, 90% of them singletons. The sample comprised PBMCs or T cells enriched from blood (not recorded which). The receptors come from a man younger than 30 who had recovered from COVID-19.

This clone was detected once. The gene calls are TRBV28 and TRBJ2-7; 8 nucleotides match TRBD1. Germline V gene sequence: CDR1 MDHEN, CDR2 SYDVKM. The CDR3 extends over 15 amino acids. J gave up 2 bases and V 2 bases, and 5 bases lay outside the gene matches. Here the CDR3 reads CASSLTDRVTYEQYF. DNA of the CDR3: TGTGCCAGCAGTTTAACGGACAGGGTGACCTACGAGCAGTACTTC.

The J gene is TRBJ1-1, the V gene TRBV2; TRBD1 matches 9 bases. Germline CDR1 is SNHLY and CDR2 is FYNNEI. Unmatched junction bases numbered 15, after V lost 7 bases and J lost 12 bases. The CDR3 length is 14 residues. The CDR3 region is CASTATPTGGAPFF. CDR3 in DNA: TGTGCCAGCACCGCCACCCCCACAGGGGGCGCGCCTTTCTTT.

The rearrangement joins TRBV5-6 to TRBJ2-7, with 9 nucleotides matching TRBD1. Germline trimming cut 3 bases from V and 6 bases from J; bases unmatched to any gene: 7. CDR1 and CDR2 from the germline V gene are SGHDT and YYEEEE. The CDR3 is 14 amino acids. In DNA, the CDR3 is TGTGCCAGCAGCTCGGGGACAGGGCCACGCGAGCAGTACTTC. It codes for CASSSGTGPREQYF.

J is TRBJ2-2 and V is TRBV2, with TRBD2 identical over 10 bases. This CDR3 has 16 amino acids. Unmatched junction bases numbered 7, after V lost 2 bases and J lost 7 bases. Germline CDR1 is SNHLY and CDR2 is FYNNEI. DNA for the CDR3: TGTGCCAGCAGTGAATACGGGACTAGCGTTTTCGGGGAGCTGTTTTTT. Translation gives CASSEYGTSVFGELFF.

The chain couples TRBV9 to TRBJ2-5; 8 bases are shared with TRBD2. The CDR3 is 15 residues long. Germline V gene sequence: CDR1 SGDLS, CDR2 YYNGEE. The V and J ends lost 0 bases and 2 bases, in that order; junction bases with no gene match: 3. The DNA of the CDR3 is TGTGCCAGCAGCGTAGGAGCTAGCGGGCAAGAGACCCAGTACTTC. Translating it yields CASSVGASGQETQYF.

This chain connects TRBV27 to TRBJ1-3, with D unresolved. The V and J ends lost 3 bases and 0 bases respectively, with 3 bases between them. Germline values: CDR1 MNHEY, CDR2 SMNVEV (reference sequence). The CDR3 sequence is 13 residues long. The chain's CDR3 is CASSFNSGNTIYF. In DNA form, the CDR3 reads TGTGCCAGCAGTTTTAACTCTGGAAACACCATATATTTT.

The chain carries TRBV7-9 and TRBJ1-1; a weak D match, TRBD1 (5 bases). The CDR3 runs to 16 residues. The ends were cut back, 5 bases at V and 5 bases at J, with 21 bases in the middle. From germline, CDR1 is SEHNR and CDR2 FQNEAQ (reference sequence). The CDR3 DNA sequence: TGTGCCAGCAGCCGGACACCCCAATCCCTGGAGACTGAAGCTTTCTTT. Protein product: CASSRTPQSLETEAFF.

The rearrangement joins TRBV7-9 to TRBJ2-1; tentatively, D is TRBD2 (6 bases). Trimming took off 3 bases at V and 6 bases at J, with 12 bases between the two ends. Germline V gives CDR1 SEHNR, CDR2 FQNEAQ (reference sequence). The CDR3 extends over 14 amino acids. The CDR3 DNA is TGTGCCAGCAGCTTGGAGGGTTTGACCAATGAGCAGTTCTTC. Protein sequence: CASSLEGLTNEQFF. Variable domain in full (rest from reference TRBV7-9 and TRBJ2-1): DTGVSQNPRHKITKRGQNVTFRCDPISEHNRLYWYRQTLGQGPEFLTYFQNEAQLEKSRLLSDRFSAERPKGSFSTLEIQRTEQGDSAMYLCASSLEGLTNEQFFGPGTRLTVL.

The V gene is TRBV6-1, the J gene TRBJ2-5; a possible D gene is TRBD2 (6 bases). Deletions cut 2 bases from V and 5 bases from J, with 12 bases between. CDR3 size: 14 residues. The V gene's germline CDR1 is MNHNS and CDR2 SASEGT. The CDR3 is CASSELTSMETQYF. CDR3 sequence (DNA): TGTGCCAGCAGTGAACTCACTAGCATGGAGACCCAGTACTTC.

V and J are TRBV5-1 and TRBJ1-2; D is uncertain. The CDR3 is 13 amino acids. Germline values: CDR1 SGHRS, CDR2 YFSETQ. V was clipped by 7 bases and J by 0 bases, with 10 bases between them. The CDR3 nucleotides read TGCGCCAGCTCAGGCAGCACTAACTATGGCTACACCTTC. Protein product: CASSGSTNYGYTF.

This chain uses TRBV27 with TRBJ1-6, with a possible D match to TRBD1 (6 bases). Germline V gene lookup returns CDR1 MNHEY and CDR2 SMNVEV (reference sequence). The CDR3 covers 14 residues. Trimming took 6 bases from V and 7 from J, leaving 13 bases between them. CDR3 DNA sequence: TGTGCCAGCAGCAAAGACAGGACGAATTCACCCCTCCACTTT. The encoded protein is CASSKDRTNSPLHF.

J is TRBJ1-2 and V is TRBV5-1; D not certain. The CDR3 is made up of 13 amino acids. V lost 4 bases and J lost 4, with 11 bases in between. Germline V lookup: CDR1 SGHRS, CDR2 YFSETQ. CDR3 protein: CASSQPGGYGYTF. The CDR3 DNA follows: TGCGCCAGCAGCCAACCCGGCGGCTATGGCTACACCTTC.

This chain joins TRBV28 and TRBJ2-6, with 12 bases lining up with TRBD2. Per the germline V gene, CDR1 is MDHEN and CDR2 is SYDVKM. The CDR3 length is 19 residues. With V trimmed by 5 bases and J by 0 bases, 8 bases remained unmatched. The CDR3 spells CASSPLAGGLFSGANVLTF. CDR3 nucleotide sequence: TGTGCCAGCAGTCCGCTAGCGGGAGGGCTATTCTCTGGGGCCAACGTCCTGACTTTC.

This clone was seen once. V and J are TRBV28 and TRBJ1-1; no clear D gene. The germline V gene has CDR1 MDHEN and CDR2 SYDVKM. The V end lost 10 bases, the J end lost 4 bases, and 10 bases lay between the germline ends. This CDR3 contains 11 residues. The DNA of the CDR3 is TGTGCCACTAGCCGAGGCACTGAAGCTTTCTTT. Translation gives CATSRGTEAFF.

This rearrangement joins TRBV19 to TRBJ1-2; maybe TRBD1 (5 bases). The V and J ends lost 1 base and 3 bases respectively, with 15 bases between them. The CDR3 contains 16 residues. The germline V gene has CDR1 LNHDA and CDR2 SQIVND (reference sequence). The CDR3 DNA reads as TGTGCCAGTAGTATAGGCGGCGGACATGGCGACTATGGCTACACCTTC. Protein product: CASSIGGGHGDYGYTF.

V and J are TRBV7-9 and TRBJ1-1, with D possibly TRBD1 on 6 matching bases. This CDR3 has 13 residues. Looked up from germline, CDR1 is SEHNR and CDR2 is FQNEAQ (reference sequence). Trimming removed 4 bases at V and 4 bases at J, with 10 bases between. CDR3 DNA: TGTGCCAGCAGCTCACCAGGGGCCACTGAAGCTTTCTTT. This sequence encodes CASSSPGATEAFF.

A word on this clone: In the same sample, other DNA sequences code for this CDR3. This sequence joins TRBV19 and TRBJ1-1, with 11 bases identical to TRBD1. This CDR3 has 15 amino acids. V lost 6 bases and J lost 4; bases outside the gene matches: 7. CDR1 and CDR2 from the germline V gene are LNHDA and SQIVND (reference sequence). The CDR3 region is CASSPGGQGGTEAFF. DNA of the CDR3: TGTGCCAGTAGCCCTGGGGGACAGGGGGGCACTGAAGCTTTCTTT.

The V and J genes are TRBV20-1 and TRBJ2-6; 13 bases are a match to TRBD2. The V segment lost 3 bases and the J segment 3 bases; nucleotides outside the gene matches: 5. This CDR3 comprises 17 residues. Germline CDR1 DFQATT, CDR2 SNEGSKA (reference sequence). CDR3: CSASTSGRALGANVLTF. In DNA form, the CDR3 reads TGCAGTGCTAGTACTAGCGGGAGGGCCCTTGGGGCCAACGTCCTGACTTTC.

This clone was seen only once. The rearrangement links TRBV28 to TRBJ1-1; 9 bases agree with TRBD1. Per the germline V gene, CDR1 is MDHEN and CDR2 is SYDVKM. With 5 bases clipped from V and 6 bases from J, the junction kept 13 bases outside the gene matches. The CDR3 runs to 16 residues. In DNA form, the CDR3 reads TGTGCCAGCAGTCCTTCGTCCCGGGACAGGGCCGCTGAAGCTTTCTTT. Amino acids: CASSPSSRDRAAEAFF.

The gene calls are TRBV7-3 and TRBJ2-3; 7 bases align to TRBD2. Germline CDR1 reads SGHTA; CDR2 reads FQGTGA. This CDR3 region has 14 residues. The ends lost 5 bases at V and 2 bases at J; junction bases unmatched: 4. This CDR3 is CASSPGGATDTQYF. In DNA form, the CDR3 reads TGTGCCAGCAGCCCGGGGGGAGCCACAGATACGCAGTATTTT.

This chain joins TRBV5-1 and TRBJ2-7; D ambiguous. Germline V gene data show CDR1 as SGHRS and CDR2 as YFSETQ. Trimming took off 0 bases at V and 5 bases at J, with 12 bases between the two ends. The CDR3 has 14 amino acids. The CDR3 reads CASSLGQNVNEQYF. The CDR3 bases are TGCGCCAGCAGCTTGGGGCAGAACGTCAACGAGCAGTACTTC.

The DNA of the CDR3 is TGTGCCAGCAGCCAATCTCCCCCACACTATAGCAATCAGCCCCAGCATTTT. Its protein product is CASSQSPPHYSNQPQHF. The V gene is TRBV14, the J gene TRBJ1-5; D is unresolved. Between the trimmed V and J ends, which lost 2 bases and 0 bases, there was a span of 14 bases. The CDR3 length is 17 residues. Per the germline V gene, CDR1 is SGHDN and CDR2 is FVKESK.

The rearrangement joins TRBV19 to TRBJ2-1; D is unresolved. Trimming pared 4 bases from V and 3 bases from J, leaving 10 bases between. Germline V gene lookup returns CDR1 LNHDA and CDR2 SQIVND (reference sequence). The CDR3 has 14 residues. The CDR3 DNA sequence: TGTGCCAGTAGTAACTCGCCCGTCTACAATGAGCAGTTCTTC. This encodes CASSNSPVYNEQFF.

The CDR3 DNA follows: TGTGCCATCAGTGACGGGGTCTATGGCTACACCTTC. Encoded protein: CAISDGVYGYTF. This chain connects TRBV10-3 to TRBJ1-2; D is uncertain. The CDR3 consists of 12 residues. Germline-derived CDR1 and CDR2 are ENHRY and SYGVKD. Trimming removed 3 bases from V and 4 bases from J, with 6 bases in between.